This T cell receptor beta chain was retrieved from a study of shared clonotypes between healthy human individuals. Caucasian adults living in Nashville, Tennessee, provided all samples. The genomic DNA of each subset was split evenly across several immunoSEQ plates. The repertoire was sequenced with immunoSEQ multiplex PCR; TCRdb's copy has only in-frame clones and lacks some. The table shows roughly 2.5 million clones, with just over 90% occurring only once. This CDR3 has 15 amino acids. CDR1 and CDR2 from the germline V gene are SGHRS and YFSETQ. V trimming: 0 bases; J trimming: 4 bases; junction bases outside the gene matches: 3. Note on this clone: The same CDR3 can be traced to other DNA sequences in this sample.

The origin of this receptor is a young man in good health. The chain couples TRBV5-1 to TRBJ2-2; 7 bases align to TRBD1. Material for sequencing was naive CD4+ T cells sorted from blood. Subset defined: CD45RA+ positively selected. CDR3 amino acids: CASSLDPGGTGELFF. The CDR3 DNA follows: TGCGCCAGCAGCTTGGATCCAGGGGGCACCGGGGAGCTGTTTTTT.